The clone carrying this T cell receptor (beta chain) was found once. Its specificity is not known. Indicated time point: newly diagnosed GD, antithyroid drugs for less than 3 months. TCR sequences were obtained from RNA taken from PBMCs. The record originates from a study of regulatory T cells in long-lasting Graves disease. To make TCR beta libraries, researchers used iRepertoire HTBI primers and Arm-PCR of CDR3 regions. TCRdb passed the multiplex PCR reads through MiXCR, listing each CDR3 protein once. The sample has some 500,000 distinct CDR3 sequences, about 13% seen once. Broader study findings: TRBV28, TRBJ1-2 and TRBJ2-5 were segments that persistent disease favored.

Germline loops: CDR1 MNHEY, CDR2 SMNVEV (reference sequence). The CDR3 is 15 amino acids. The same sample was also studied in work on T cells in Graves' hyperthyroidism and ophthalmopathy. From that study: Absence of ophthalmopathy progression within 18 months defined stable Graves' hyperthyroidism. TCR CDR3 regions were first amplified by RT-PCR with HTBI primers. The majority of expanded thyroid clonotypes above 0.001 also appeared in blood.

This receptor was taken from a man younger than 40 with Graves disease. The J gene is TRBJ2-5, the V gene TRBV27, with a weak D call TRBD2 (6 bases). This material consisted of peripheral blood mononuclear cells (PBMCs), taken at new diagnosis, from a patient treated with antithyroid drugs. CDR3 bases: TGTACTAGCAGCTCCGGGGCTATCCCCTCAGAGACCCAGTACTTC. Translated: CTSSSGAIPSETQYF.